The entry below gives a single T cell receptor (beta chain) sequence along with its context. This specimen comes from a study of blood T cell repertoires in COVID-19. Method: immunoSEQ multiplex PCR; TCRdb's copy keeps in-frame clones and lacks some. The sample lists 150,000 to 200,000 clones; approximately 87% were seen once. This receptor was identified in a woman aged 55-70 years with COVID-19, enrolled during active disease. The sequenced sample consisted of peripheral blood.

CDR3 sequence reads: CASSEIRGGTEAFF. CDR3 DNA sequence: TGCGCCAGCAGTGAGATTAGGGGAGGCACTGAAGCTTTCTTT. V and J are TRBV10-1 and TRBJ1-1, with D possibly matching TRBD1 (5 bases). Germline-derived CDR1 and CDR2 are WNHNN and SYGVQD (reference sequence). V gave up 2 bases and J gave up 4 bases, with 11 bases separating them. This CDR3 comprises 14 residues.